This entry is about one T cell receptor beta chain. This sample stems from a study of blood T cell repertoires in COVID-19. Study in general: Researchers got acute and convalescent COVID-19 samples from the United States, Italy and Spain.

Sequenced by immunoSEQ multiplex PCR; TCRdb stores in-frame clones only, minus some. The sample carries roughly 100,000 clones, over 80% recorded once. The sample was peripheral blood. This TCR was recovered from a man in his forties or fifties with acute or convalescent COVID-19.

The CDR3 here is CASSEGGDTQYF. The CDR3 coding sequence is TGTGCCAGCAGTGAAGGAGGAGATACGCAGTATTTT. This chain links TRBV6-1 with TRBJ2-3; D is undetermined. CDR1 is MNHNS, CDR2 SASEGT, per germline. V was pared by 1 base and J by 5 bases, with 4 bases between. CDR3 length: 12 residues.